The clone carrying this T cell receptor (beta chain) was observed a handful of times. Measured with immunoSEQ multiplex PCR; TCRdb has only the in-frame clones, and not every one. Of around 20,000 clones in the sample, around 90% were seen once. Germline CDR1 and CDR2: SEHNR and FQNEAQ (reference sequence). The junction had 7 bases not matched to a gene; V was cut back by 1 base and J by 8 bases. CDR3 size: 14 residues. The sample comes from a study of blood T cell repertoires in COVID-19. The clonotype originates from a human donor with active COVID-19. The donor label of this sample is uncertain. This chain uses TRBV7-9 with TRBJ1-2, with TRBD1 matching over 7 bases. Sequenced input: peripheral blood. CDR3 DNA sequence: TGTGCCAGCAGCTTAGGGACAGGCTCCTTAGGCTACACCTTC. As protein: CASSLGTGSLGYTF.